The next 28 T cell receptor beta chains were all read from a single sample in a study of response to subunit inactivated influenza vaccine. TCRdb re-called the RT-PCR reads with MiXCR, one entry per CDR3 protein. This sample yields about 540,000 distinct CDR3 sequences, of which under 30% are seen a single time; 2.5% to 3.5% belongs to the top ten. The sample also formed part of further work on T cells expressing NK-cell markers. From that study: With UMIs, 5'RACE template switching was used to make TCR beta cDNA.

The specimen was CD4+ T cells sorted from PBMCs, collected about 11 days after vaccination. Receptors originate from a man aged 50 or older who received an inactivated influenza vaccine.

The V call is TRBV7-3, the J call TRBJ2-1; 10 positions match TRBD2. Germline V lookup: CDR1 SGHTA, CDR2 FQGTGA. V lost 6 bases, J lost 3 bases, and 5 bases stayed unmatched. This CDR3 is 15 amino acids long. CDR3 in amino acids: CASRPGTSDYNEQFF. DNA of the CDR3: TGTGCCAGCAGACCGGGGACTAGCGACTACAATGAGCAGTTCTTC. Full variable domain (missing parts from reference TRBV7-3 and TRBJ2-1): GAGVSQTPSNKVTEKGKYVELRCDPISGHTALYWYRQSLGQGPEFLIYFQGTGAADDSGLPNDRFFAVRPEGSVSTLKIQRTERGDSAVYLCASRPGTSDYNEQFFGPGTRLTVL.

The table lists this clonotype with a few counts. The V call is TRBV6-1, the J call TRBJ1-5; D is undetermined. This CDR3 spans 15 amino acids. The germline CDR1 and CDR2 sequences are MNHNS and SASEGT. V was trimmed by 2 bases and J by 2 bases, leaving 10 bases between them. The CDR3 protein is CASSETRYGNQPQHF. CDR3 nucleotide sequence: TGTGCCAGCAGTGAAACCCGGTACGGCAATCAGCCCCAGCATTTT.

The chain is built from TRBV10-3 and TRBJ2-1; TRBD1 agrees at 12 bases. Germline CDR1 and CDR2: ENHRY and SYGVKD. The CDR3 contains 13 residues. The junction had 6 bases not matched to a gene; V was cut back by 10 bases and J by 8 bases. As DNA, the CDR3 is TGTGCCACCTCCGGGACAGGGGGCTATGAGCAGTTCTTC. This codes for CATSGTGGYEQFF.

V usage is TRBV5-1 and J usage is TRBJ1-1; D may be TRBD1 (5 bases). Trimming took 0 bases from V and 8 from J, leaving 8 bases between them. Germline V CDR1 and CDR2: SGHRS, YFSETQ. The length of the CDR3 is 12 residues. This CDR3 reads CASSLVEGEAFF. The DNA of the CDR3 is TGCGCCAGCAGCTTGGTGGAGGGGGAAGCTTTCTTT.

This clonotype has more than one count but fewer than ten. V is TRBV7-9 and J is TRBJ2-5; 9 bases agree with TRBD2. Germline-derived CDR1 and CDR2 are SEHNR and FQNEAQ (reference sequence). The CDR3 contains 16 residues. Trimming removed 0 bases from V and 7 bases from J; junction bases left unmatched: 9. The CDR3 here is CASSLASGGTPTTQYF. CDR3 coding DNA: TGTGCCAGCAGCTTAGCCAGCGGGGGGACACCAACGACCCAGTACTTC.

This clonotype was counted ten times or more. The CDR3 is CASSSPGNTIYF. The CDR3 DNA follows: TGTGCCAGCAGCTCCCCTGGAAACACCATATATTTT. The chain recombines TRBV28 with TRBJ1-3, with D hard to call. Germline V gene sequence: CDR1 MDHEN, CDR2 SYDVKM. The V gene lost 6 bases and the J gene lost 2 bases, with 5 bases spanning the gap. This CDR3 is 12 amino acids long.

V is TRBV24-1 and J is TRBJ2-3, with 8 bases aligning to TRBD1. The CDR3 has 17 amino acids. Trimming took 2 bases from V and 2 from J; bases not matched to a gene: 8. CDR1 is KGHDR and CDR2 is SFDVKD in the germline V gene. CDR3 sequence reads: CATSDWGPTGATDTQYF. CDR3 in DNA: TGTGCCACCAGTGATTGGGGGCCGACAGGGGCCACAGATACGCAGTATTTT.

The gene calls are TRBV29-1 and TRBJ2-7, with D unclear. The CDR3 loop spans 13 amino acids. Germline V CDR1 and CDR2: SQVTM, ANQGSEA. The V end was cut by 4 bases, the J end by 1 base, with 11 bases between. The CDR3 DNA reads TGCAGCGTTGTCGGGCACTTTTCCTACGAGCAGTACTTC. Protein product: CSVVGHFSYEQYF.

This sequence joins TRBV12-3 or TRBV12-4 and TRBJ2-1, with D possibly TRBD1 on 6 matching bases. The CDR3 has 15 amino acids. V was cut by 3 bases and J by 7 bases, with 16 bases left in between. The CDR3 nucleotides read TGTGCCAGCAGTTTGACGCGACAGGAGAGAAATGAGCAGTTCTTC. It encodes CASSLTRQERNEQFF.

The chain joins TRBV7-9 to TRBJ1-6; D is unresolved. This CDR3 has 15 residues. The germline gives CDR1 SEHNR, CDR2 FQNEAQ (reference sequence). V was trimmed by 5 bases and J by 11 bases, leaving 19 bases between them. The CDR3 sequence is CASSLDGMRHPPLHF. The DNA of the CDR3 is TGTGCCAGCAGCCTCGACGGGATGCGGCACCCACCCCTCCACTTT.

The chain carries TRBV23-1 and TRBJ2-1, with unresolved D. TRBV23-1 falls under the ORF class, with uncertain function. V lost 1 base and J lost 0, with 13 bases in between. The CDR3 extends over 17 amino acids. The CDR3 loop is CASSQFNTASSYNEQFF. The CDR3 coding sequence is TGCGCCAGCAGTCAATTTAACACGGCGAGCTCCTACAATGAGCAGTTCTTC.

The chain recombines TRBV12-3 or TRBV12-4 with TRBJ2-5, with TRBD1 as a possible D gene (8 bases). CDR3 length: 18 amino acids. V was cut by 5 bases and J by 3 bases, with 25 bases left in between. The CDR3: CASSPRTGRGLGKETQYF. For the CDR3, the DNA is TGTGCCAGCAGTCCCAGGACAGGGAGGGGGTTGGGCAAAGAGACCCAGTACTTC.

This clonotype has just a few counts. The rearrangement joins TRBV20-1 to TRBJ1-2, with unresolved D. The germline V gene encodes CDR1 DFQATT and CDR2 SNEGSKA (reference sequence). Trimming left V 4 bases short and J 8 bases short, with 17 bases between. This CDR3 contains 13 residues. In DNA form, the CDR3 reads TGCAGTGCTAAACCCCCTCCGGGTCACGGCTACACCTTC. Translation gives CSAKPPPGHGYTF.

The rearrangement uses TRBV20-1 and TRBJ2-3; 9 bases fit TRBD1. Looked up from germline, CDR1 is DFQATT and CDR2 is SNEGSKA (reference sequence). This CDR3 has 14 amino acids. J lost 0 bases, V lost 4 bases, and 2 bases had no gene match. CDR3 loop: CSATGTGSTDTQYF. CDR3 coding DNA: TGCAGTGCTACCGGGACAGGGAGCACAGATACGCAGTATTTT.

The chain combines TRBV5-1 with TRBJ2-5; D possibly matches TRBD1 or TRBD2 (5 bases each). Trimming took off 2 bases at V and 5 bases at J, with 13 bases between the two ends. The CDR3 loop spans 14 amino acids. Germline lookup yields CDR1 SGHRS and CDR2 YFSETQ. The CDR3 region is CASSFPGLGETQYF. DNA for the CDR3: TGCGCCAGCAGCTTCCCGGGGCTCGGGGAGACCCAGTACTTC.

This clonotype was found a few times. V usage is TRBV7-3 and J usage is TRBJ2-1; 8 positions agree with TRBD2. The CDR3 contains 15 residues. Germline values: CDR1 SGHTA, CDR2 FQGTGA. V lost 3 bases and J lost 7; bases outside the gene matches: 8. In nucleotides, the CDR3 is TGTGCCAGCAGCTTTGGAGCGGGAGTGTGGAATGAGCAGTTCTTC. As protein: CASSFGAGVWNEQFF.

This clonotype has a handful of counts. The rearrangement uses TRBV6-5 and TRBJ2-6; weak D call: TRBD1 (6 bases). The germline CDR1 and CDR2 sequences are MNHEY and SVGAGI. V was cut by 0 bases and J by 6 bases, with 18 bases left in between. This CDR3 spans 18 amino acids. For the CDR3, the DNA is TGTGCCAGCAGTTACTCGAAGGTCAGGGGATTGACGGCCAACGTCCTGACTTTC. As protein: CASSYSKVRGLTANVLTF.

The chain couples TRBV6-2 or TRBV6-3 to TRBJ2-7; a possible D gene is TRBD2 (5 bases). The length of the CDR3 is 14 residues. The germline gives CDR1 MNHEY, CDR2 SVGEGT. V was cut by 6 bases and J by 0 bases, with 12 bases left in between. The CDR3 bases are TGTGCCAGCAGAAGGCTAGCTTTCTCCTACGAGCAGTACTTC. Protein product: CASRRLAFSYEQYF.

The chain combines TRBV11-2 with TRBJ2-1; maybe TRBD2 (5 bases). The V gene's germline CDR1 is SGHAT and CDR2 FQNNGV. Between the trimmed V and J ends, which lost 2 bases and 10 bases, there was a span of 24 bases. The CDR3 consists of 17 residues. The chain's CDR3 is CASSLMGAAGGVGEQFF. The CDR3 nucleotides are TGTGCCAGCAGCTTAATGGGAGCGGCAGGTGGTGTCGGGGAGCAGTTCTTC.

A few counts support this clonotype. J is TRBJ1-6 and V is TRBV28; TRBD1 is a possible D gene (5 bases). The CDR3 sequence is 13 residues long. Germline-derived CDR1 and CDR2 are MDHEN and SYDVKM. V was clipped by 2 bases and J by 10 bases, with 9 bases between them. CDR3 nucleotides: TGTGCCAGCAGTTTACCAGGGACCTCACCCCTCCACTTT. The encoded protein is CASSLPGTSPLHF.

In its sample, this clonotype was seen a few times. The chain couples TRBV20-1 to TRBJ2-5, with 11 bases that match TRBD1. The J segment lost 4 bases and the V segment lost 3 bases, leaving 4 bases of the junction unmatched. This CDR3 is built from 14 residues. The germline V gene encodes CDR1 DFQATT and CDR2 SNEGSKA (reference sequence). The CDR3 sequence: CSARDRGLGETQYF. For the CDR3, the DNA is TGCAGTGCTAGGGACAGGGGGCTCGGAGAGACCCAGTACTTC.

This clonotype was observed a handful of times. The chain has TRBV12-3 or TRBV12-4 and TRBJ2-5; D not resolved. V was pared by 0 bases and J by 5 bases, with 10 bases between. The CDR3 extends over 14 amino acids. CDR3 nucleotide sequence: TGTGCCAGCAGTTTAGCATCAAGGGTGGAGACCCAGTACTTC. Protein: CASSLASRVETQYF.

This clonotype was detected a few times. The chain joins TRBV12-3 or TRBV12-4 to TRBJ2-1, with D perhaps matching TRBD2 (6 bases). V gave up 3 bases and J gave up 10 bases, with 13 bases separating them. The CDR3 totals 13 residues. The CDR3 loop is CASSFHGTREQFF. The CDR3 DNA sequence: TGTGCCAGCAGTTTTCACGGGACTCGCGAGCAGTTCTTC.

This clonotype was recorded a few times. The chain couples TRBV28 to TRBJ2-5, with 9 bases lining up with TRBD2. This CDR3 contains 14 residues. After removal of 3 bases from V and 4 bases from J, the junction contained 3 bases not matched to a gene. Germline assignment: CDR1 MDHEN and CDR2 SYDVKM. CDR3 sequence reads: CASSLGLAIETQYF. The DNA of the CDR3 is TGTGCCAGCAGTTTGGGACTAGCAATAGAGACCCAGTACTTC.

This clonotype appeared many times. The rearrangement links TRBV5-5 to TRBJ2-2; no definite D call. The V end was cut by 0 bases, the J end by 4 bases, with 4 bases between. Germline CDR1 is SGHKS and CDR2 is YYEKEE (reference sequence). The CDR3 sequence is 13 residues long. The CDR3: CASSLVVTGELFF. The CDR3 DNA follows: TGTGCCAGCAGCTTGGTGGTCACCGGGGAGCTGTTTTTT.

The J gene is TRBJ2-2, the V gene TRBV15; D is uncertain. From germline, CDR1 is LNHNV and CDR2 YYDKDF (reference sequence). The CDR3 sequence is 17 residues long. V was pared by 0 bases and J by 0 bases, with 11 bases between. The CDR3 here is CATSREFRAANTGELFF. CDR3 bases: TGTGCCACCAGCAGAGAATTCCGGGCAGCGAACACCGGGGAGCTGTTTTTT.

This clonotype appeared a few times. The CDR3: CASSLPLAGGTGELFF. CDR3 nucleotides: TGCGCCAGCAGCTTGCCACTAGCGGGAGGCACCGGGGAGCTGTTTTTT. The chain joins TRBV5-1 to TRBJ2-2; 12 bases are a match to TRBD2. Germline lookup yields CDR1 SGHRS and CDR2 YFSETQ. CDR3 size: 16 residues. The V gene end was trimmed by 1 base and the J gene end by 4 bases; junction bases not matched to a gene: 2.

This clonotype was observed a few times. V usage is TRBV20-1 and J usage is TRBJ1-5; no firm D call. Germline CDR1 reads DFQATT; CDR2 reads SNEGSKA (reference sequence). The CDR3 has 14 residues. Trimming shortened V by 0 bases and J by 7 bases, and 13 bases separated the two germline ends. CDR3 sequence reads: CSARDPGYGQPQHF. CDR3 DNA: TGCAGTGCTAGAGATCCGGGATATGGCCAGCCCCAGCATTTT.